Listed below are T cell receptor beta chains from one sample, sequenced in a study of cytomegalovirus exposure and HLA in healthy donors. The method was immunoSEQ multiplex PCR; TCRdb's version includes in-frame clones alone and lacks a portion of them. The sample has some 160,000 clones, 80% to 85% seen once. The sample consisted of PBMCs. These TCRs come from a male donor in good health and CMV-seronegative. The CDR3 runs from the conserved cysteine through the conserved F or W. The D gene is left open where the match is weak.

TRBD1	TRBV19	TRBJ1-5	CASSIGRTGGAGNQPQHF
TRBD1	TRBV6-1	TRBJ2-7	CASRTGAYEQYF
.	TRBV7-6	TRBJ2-2	CASSLFRVETGELFF
TRBD1	TRBV5-4	TRBJ1-1	CASSVGQGRVAFF
TRBD1	TRBV9	TRBJ1-4	CASSADRGRNEKLFF
TRBD1	TRBV2	TRBJ1-2	CASSERGTGGRGYTF
.	TRBV2	TRBJ1-2	CASLIGGESYGYTF
TRBD1	TRBV4-1	TRBJ1-3	CASSQNRGRFGNTIYF
TRBD2	TRBV5-6	TRBJ2-5	CASSYRGLAGKETQYF
TRBD1	TRBV7-2	TRBJ1-5	CASSIGTGGAQPQHF
.	TRBV10-3	TRBJ2-2	CAIGGSVANTGELFF
TRBD2	TRBV18	TRBJ2-5	CASSPYGGGADETQYF
.	TRBV4-1	TRBJ1-5	CASSQDPGQPQHF
TRBD1	TRBV27	TRBJ1-4	CASSVDRRNEKLFF
.	TRBV4-1	TRBJ2-1	CASSQDQHREQFF
.	TRBV29-1	TRBJ1-4	CSATLWAGVNEKLFF
.	TRBV2	TRBJ1-5	CATLGGPNQPQHF
.	TRBV25-1	TRBJ1-2	CASSDYGSGYTF
TRBD2	TRBV7-2	TRBJ2-2	CASSPTRGSGGAGELFF
.	TRBV6-5	TRBJ1-2	CASTARVRANYGYTF
.	TRBV6-5	TRBJ1-5	CASKGQRDNQPQHF
TRBD1	TRBV5-1	TRBJ2-7	CASSYTGASSYEQYF
.	TRBV5-1	TRBJ1-1	CASGSGEQIVRTEAFF
.	TRBV29-1	TRBJ1-3	CSVESVVENTIYF
.	TRBV7-9	TRBJ2-7	CASSDHTEGRGCTYF
.	TRBV6-1	TRBJ1-5	CASSVGRKDQPQHF
.	TRBV25-1	TRBJ1-1	CASSEGGTTEAFF
TRBD1	TRBV7-6	TRBJ2-2	CASSSPGGQGYTGELFF
TRBD1	TRBV4-3	TRBJ1-4	CASSPGQARSTNEKLFF
.	TRBV7-6	TRBJ2-2	CASSPFPGGRKAGELFF
.	TRBV28	TRBJ1-2	CASSLVGDFYGYTF
.	TRBV10-3	TRBJ1-1	CAISEIPRNTEAFF
.	TRBV5-6	TRBJ2-1	CASSLEGEQFF
.	TRBV5-4	TRBJ1-2	CASSVGGGVMGSDGYTF
.	TRBV18	TRBJ1-1	CASSRAPDLTEAFF
.	TRBV10-3	TRBJ2-3	CATVFPGADTQYF
TRBD1	TRBV28	TRBJ1-1	CASSRQGRGLTEAFF
TRBD1	TRBV15	TRBJ1-5	CATSRPPGQGLQPQHF
.	TRBV15	TRBJ2-2	CATSRGYSSTGELFF
.	TRBV7-6	TRBJ1-3	CASSLGRGLNTIYF
.	TRBV19	TRBJ1-5	CASSLGGSENQPQHF
.	TRBV19	TRBJ1-5	CASHRSGLLQPQHF
TRBD2	TRBV6-5	TRBJ2-3	CASSLSGGGIDTQYF
TRBD1	TRBV29-1	TRBJ2-5	CSVEGTGDSQETQYF